This T cell receptor beta chain was captured by sequencing in a study of T cells in Graves' hyperthyroidism and ophthalmopathy. Germline CDR1 SGHRS, CDR2 YFSETQ. The V gene end was trimmed by 4 bases and the J gene end by 0 bases; junction bases not matched to a gene: 2. There are 15 residues in the CDR3. Whole-study results and caveats: A model using 13 V-J features told ophthalmopathy apart from stable hyperthyroidism.

Graves' hyperthyroidism without ophthalmopathy progression within 18 months was termed stable. Not enrolled were patients with uncontrolled infection, other autoimmune disease, pregnancy or lactation. It was RNA transcripts that yielded the amplified TCR beta CDR3 regions. During a first-round RT-PCR of the TCR CDR3, the HTBI primer set was used. TCRdb passed the multiplex PCR reads through MiXCR, listing each CDR3 protein once. The sample includes roughly 300,000 distinct CDR3 sequences, approximately 22% of them seen just once. Many counts were recorded for this clonotype. Its matching antigen is unknown.

This chain uses TRBV5-1 with TRBJ2-3; 10 nucleotides line up with TRBD2. The sequencing sample was made of blood. This clonotype was obtained from a woman aged 50 to 60 with Graves' hyperthyroidism. The CDR3 here is CASSRTSGSTDTQYF. The DNA of the CDR3 is TGCGCCAGCAGCAGGACTAGCGGCAGCACAGATACGCAGTATTTT. Using reference TRBV5-1 and TRBJ2-3 for the parts outside the CDR3, the full variable domain is KAGVTQTPRYLIKTRGQQVTLSCSPISGHRSVSWYQQTPGQGLQFLFEYFSETQRNKGNFPGRFSGRQFSNSRSEMNVSTLELGDSALYLCASSRTSGSTDTQYFGPGTRLTVL.